Shown below are 29 T cell receptor beta chains from a single sample sequenced in a study of cytomegalovirus exposure and HLA in healthy donors. It was with 60 Vbeta and 13 Jbeta primers that the PCR ran. Measured with immunoSEQ multiplex PCR; TCRdb has only the in-frame clones, and not every one. The sample shows approximately 140,000 clones, 84% of them seen only once. The sample was PBMCs. The receptor source for this set is a man aged 45-65 years in good health and CMV-seronegative.

This chain connects TRBV19 to TRBJ1-5, with D perhaps matching TRBD1 (5 bases). The V end was cut by 10 bases, the J end by 1 base, with 23 bases between. Germline V gene data show CDR1 as LNHDA and CDR2 as SQIVND (reference sequence). This CDR3 spans 17 amino acids. CDR3 in amino acids: CATDELSRVVSNQPQHF. CDR3 DNA: TGTGCCACCGACGAACTAAGCAGGGTCGTGAGCAATCAGCCCCAGCATTTT.

The genes are TRBV6-1 and TRBJ1-6; D is undetermined. The CDR3 spans 15 residues. The V end was cut by 1 base, the J end by 10 bases, with 14 bases between. Germline V gene sequence: CDR1 MNHNS, CDR2 SASEGT. DNA of the CDR3: TGTGCCAGCAGTGAAGTGGCGGCGGCGGGATCACCCCTCCACTTT. It specifies CASSEVAAAGSPLHF.

The rearrangement joins TRBV21-1 to TRBJ2-5; no DNA check was done on the table's D call, TRBD2. TRBV21-1 is a pseudogene locus. This CDR3 contains 13 residues. CDR3 amino acids: CASSKTAQETQYF. CDR3 coding DNA: TGTGCCAGCAGCAAGACTGCCCAAGAGACCCAGTACTTC.

This chain joins TRBV13 and TRBJ1-1; D perhaps matches TRBD1 (6 bases). V was trimmed by 2 bases and J by 6 bases, leaving 25 bases between them. This CDR3 spans 18 amino acids. The V gene's germline CDR1 is PRHDT and CDR2 FYEKMQ (reference sequence). This chain's CDR3 is CASSLFLSMSGGRAEAFF. CDR3 DNA: TGTGCCAGCAGCTTATTTTTAAGTATGAGCGGGGGCAGGGCTGAAGCTTTCTTT.

The rearrangement joins TRBV4-2 to TRBJ1-2; D is undetermined. This CDR3 spans 14 amino acids. V lost 1 base to trimming and J lost 4 bases, with 10 bases between them. Germline CDR1 reads LGHNA; CDR2 reads YNFKEQ. CDR3 loop: CASSQGMRAYGYTF. The CDR3 DNA reads as TGTGCCAGCAGCCAAGGGATGAGGGCCTATGGCTACACCTTC.

The chain links TRBV5-4 to TRBJ1-4, with TRBD1 identical over 7 bases. This CDR3 comprises 13 residues. Looked up from germline, CDR1 is SGHNT and CDR2 is YYREEE (reference sequence). J lost 6 bases, V lost 4 bases, and 3 bases had no gene match. The CDR3, as DNA: TGTGCCAGCAGCGCTACAGGGGATGAAAAACTGTTTTTT. Translated: CASSATGDEKLFF.

The chain employs TRBV5-1 and TRBJ2-2; TRBD1 matches at 9 bases. The CDR3 has 15 residues. V was clipped by 2 bases and J by 8 bases; unmatched bases: 7. In germline, CDR1 is SGHRS, CDR2 YFSETQ. The CDR3, as DNA: TGCGCCAGCAGCTTTGCCGGGACAGGGAGAGGGGAGCTGTTTTTT. Protein sequence: CASSFAGTGRGELFF. Full variable domain (outside the CDR3, taken from reference TRBV5-1 and TRBJ2-2): KAGVTQTPRYLIKTRGQQVTLSCSPISGHRSVSWYQQTPGQGLQFLFEYFSETQRNKGNFPGRFSGRQFSNSRSEMNVSTLELGDSALYLCASSFAGTGRGELFFGEGSRLTVL.

This clone was found a few times. The chain is built from TRBV5-6 and TRBJ2-5; 7 positions match TRBD2. Germline CDR1 reads SGHDT; CDR2 reads YYEEEE. Trimming took 5 bases from V and 9 from J; bases not matched to a gene: 16. This CDR3 contains 15 residues. The CDR3 DNA follows: TGTGCCAGCAGTCCGCCGGGACTACGATCATGGGCCCAGTACTTC. Translation: CASSPPGLRSWAQYF.

The rearrangement joins TRBV10-2 to TRBJ2-3; 11 nucleotides align to TRBD1. Germline loops: CDR1 WSHSY, CDR2 SAAADI. The length of the CDR3 is 17 residues. V dropped 3 bases and J dropped 4; count of bases not matched to a gene: 9. In DNA, the CDR3 is TGCGCCAGCAGTGACCCTAGAAGGACAGGGGGCGCAGATACGCAGTATTTT. Translation: CASSDPRRTGGADTQYF.

The chain carries TRBV10-3 and TRBJ1-3; a possible D gene is TRBD1 (6 bases). The CDR3 totals 13 residues. Trimming shortened V by 7 bases and J by 4 bases, and 11 bases separated the two germline ends. The germline CDR1 and CDR2 sequences are ENHRY and SYGVKD. CDR3 DNA sequence: TGTGCCATCACAGGGGCCGCGGGAAACACCATATATTTT. This gives the protein CAITGAAGNTIYF.

The chain couples TRBV15 to TRBJ2-5; TRBD2 matches at 16 bases. The CDR3 consists of 17 residues. Germline V gene data show CDR1 as LNHNV and CDR2 as YYDKDF (reference sequence). Trimming removed 5 bases from V and 2 bases from J; junction bases left unmatched: 5. The DNA for the CDR3 is TGTGCCACCAGCCTGAAGGGACTAGCGGGGGGGCAAGAGACCCAGTACTTC. This gives the protein CATSLKGLAGGQETQYF.

The chain combines TRBV4-3 with TRBJ2-5; 8 bases are a match to TRBD1. V lost 4 bases, J lost 2 bases, and 3 bases stayed unmatched. Germline V lookup: CDR1 LGHNA, CDR2 YSLEER. This CDR3 is 14 amino acids long. DNA of the CDR3: TGCGCCAGCAGCCCTAACAGGGGGCAAGAGACCCAGTACTTC. It encodes CASSPNRGQETQYF.

The chain joins TRBV2 to TRBJ1-1; the D is unclear. Per the germline V gene, CDR1 is SNHLY and CDR2 is FYNNEI. The CDR3 covers 13 residues. Trimming cost V 7 bases and J 0 bases, with 9 bases left between them. The CDR3 DNA sequence: TGTGCCAGCACTAGGGAGTTGAACACTGAAGCTTTCTTT. This encodes CASTRELNTEAFF.

This clone appeared a single time. The chain carries TRBV9 and TRBJ2-2; D unresolved. CDR3 size: 16 residues. Trimming removed 4 bases from V and 1 base from J, with 14 bases in between. CDR1 and CDR2 from the germline V gene are SGDLS and YYNGEE. The CDR3 reads CASSRRGSGNTGELFF. CDR3 bases: TGTGCCAGCAGCCGGCGCGGATCCGGGAACACCGGGGAGCTGTTTTTT.

The chain uses TRBV7-2 and TRBJ2-7; weak D call: TRBD2 (6 bases). The germline V gene has CDR1 SGHTA and CDR2 FQGNSA. The V end lost 5 bases, the J end lost 0 bases, and 23 bases lay between the germline ends. The CDR3 totals 18 residues. The CDR3 DNA follows: TGTGCCAGCAGCCCACGCCTCGGGGGAGAGGCGAGCTCCTACGAGCAGTACTTC. Translated: CASSPRLGGEASSYEQYF.

This clone was detected only once. No conserved phenylalanine or tryptophan ends this CDR3, so it is likely a read error. Because the CDR3's place on the DNA is in doubt, the DNA is left out and the CDR3 is given as listed by TCRdb. The chain joins TRBV25-1 to TRBJ2-7; TRBD2, the table's D call, lacks a check against the DNA. Looked up from germline, CDR1 is MGHDK and CDR2 is SYGVNS. Termini included, the CDR3 measures 9 amino acids. CDR3 in amino acids: CASSERGSS.

The chain is built from TRBV5-1 and TRBJ2-1; possible D gene TRBD2, 5 bases. Trimming stripped 3 bases from V and 0 bases from J, with 16 bases between. Germline-derived CDR1 and CDR2 are SGHRS and YFSETQ. CDR3 size: 17 residues. This CDR3 reads CASSYRTVRSSYNEQFF. CDR3 nucleotides: TGCGCCAGCAGCTACCGGACTGTCCGGAGCTCCTACAATGAGCAGTTCTTC.

This clone came up a few times. The chain combines TRBV5-4 with TRBJ2-3; the match to TRBD2 covers 10 bases. V was pared by 1 base and J by 1 base, with 9 bases of the junction left unmatched. The CDR3 runs to 18 residues. The V gene's germline CDR1 is SGHNT and CDR2 YYREEE (reference sequence). CDR3 residues: CASSLRLAGGRGTDTQYF. The CDR3 DNA reads TGTGCCAGCAGCTTGAGGTTAGCGGGGGGCCGGGGCACAGATACGCAGTATTTT.

The chain is built from TRBV5-1 and TRBJ1-1, with 8 bases matching TRBD1. V trimming: 4 bases; J trimming: 4 bases; junction bases outside the gene matches: 9. The germline V gene encodes CDR1 SGHRS and CDR2 YFSETQ. CDR3 length: 15 residues. CDR3 region: CASSLQGAHFTEAFF. The CDR3 DNA sequence: TGCGCCAGCAGCCTCCAGGGGGCGCATTTCACTGAAGCTTTCTTT.

The J gene is TRBJ2-5, the V gene TRBV2, with D possibly being TRBD1 (6 bases). The ends were cut back, 4 bases at V and 0 bases at J, with 12 bases in the middle. Germline values: CDR1 SNHLY, CDR2 FYNNEI. The CDR3 runs 15 residues. In DNA form, the CDR3 reads TGTGCCAGCAGTGGACGGGACACCGACCAAGAGACCCAGTACTTC. This sequence encodes CASSGRDTDQETQYF.

This clone has only a few counts. This rearrangement joins TRBV4-1 to TRBJ2-2, with D tentatively TRBD1 (6 bases). This CDR3 is 15 amino acids long. Per germline, CDR1 MGHRA and CDR2 YSYEKL. Trimming removed 7 bases at V and 0 bases at J, with 12 bases between. The CDR3 DNA follows: TGCGCCAGCAAACAGGGTCCGGCGAACACCGGGGAGCTGTTTTTT. This sequence encodes CASKQGPANTGELFF.

This chain connects TRBV11-2 to TRBJ1-2; D is perhaps TRBD1 (6 bases). The V end lost 4 bases, the J end lost 4 bases, and 7 bases lay between the germline ends. The germline gives CDR1 SGHAT, CDR2 FQNNGV. This CDR3 contains 12 residues. The DNA for the CDR3 is TGTGCCAGCAGCTCGACAGGCTATGGCTACACCTTC. Translated, it gives CASSSTGYGYTF.

This clone was seen more than once but under ten times. The chain combines TRBV29-1 with TRBJ1-2; D might be TRBD1 (5 bases). The CDR3 spans 13 residues. Germline CDR1 SQVTM, CDR2 ANQGSEA. Between the trimmed V and J ends, which lost 7 bases and 3 bases, there was a span of 15 bases. CDR3 DNA sequence: TGCAGCGCCGTCCCCCCAGGGCACTATGGCTACACCTTC. Translated, it gives CSAVPPGHYGYTF.

The chain carries TRBV18 and TRBJ2-5; D might be TRBD2 (6 bases). Germline lookup yields CDR1 KGHSH and CDR2 LQKENI. This CDR3 contains 12 residues. Trimming removed 5 bases from V and 5 bases from J, with 9 bases in between. For the CDR3, the DNA is TGTGCCAGCTCATCGCGGGACGAGACCCAGTACTTC. It codes for CASSSRDETQYF.

The rearrangement joins TRBV10-3 to TRBJ2-5; D perhaps matches TRBD1 (6 bases). Trimming left V 4 bases short and J 4 bases short, with 19 bases between. Germline values: CDR1 ENHRY, CDR2 SYGVKD. CDR3 length: 16 amino acids. CDR3 protein: CAISVGAGGARETQYF. The DNA of the CDR3 is TGTGCCATCAGTGTGGGGGCTGGGGGCGCGAGAGAGACCCAGTACTTC.

The chain has TRBV5-1 and TRBJ1-3, with a weak D call TRBD1 (5 bases). V lost 4 bases and J 0 bases, leaving 11 bases between the germline ends. The length of the CDR3 is 15 residues. The germline CDR1 and CDR2 sequences are SGHRS and YFSETQ. The CDR3 region is CASSPDTNSGNTIYF. The CDR3 DNA reads as TGCGCCAGCAGCCCGGACACTAACTCTGGAAACACCATATATTTT.

The rearrangement joins TRBV27 to TRBJ2-2; a possible D gene is TRBD2 (5 bases). Trimming stripped 4 bases from V and 3 bases from J, with 9 bases between. The CDR3 contains 14 residues. Germline assignment: CDR1 MNHEY and CDR2 SMNVEV (reference sequence). CDR3 sequence: CASSSRGYTGELFF. In DNA, the CDR3 is TGTGCCAGCAGTTCGAGAGGGTACACCGGGGAGCTGTTTTTT.

This chain joins TRBV5-1 and TRBJ1-5; D gene ambiguous. Trimming took 7 bases from V and 3 from J, leaving 5 bases between them. The V gene's germline CDR1 is SGHRS and CDR2 YFSETQ. The CDR3 contains 11 residues. The CDR3 nucleotides are TGCGCCAGCTCCTTCAATCAGCCCCAGCATTTT. It codes for CASSFNQPQHF.

This chain links TRBV30 with TRBJ1-1; D ambiguous. Trimming pared 6 bases from V and 7 bases from J, leaving 9 bases between. Germline V gene lookup returns CDR1 GTSNPN and CDR2 SVGIG (reference sequence). The CDR3 totals 10 residues. The CDR3 here is CACFPCEAFF. CDR3 bases: TGTGCCTGTTTCCCTTGTGAAGCTTTCTTT.